The subject of this entry is one T cell receptor (beta chain). The sample holds other DNA sequences that translate to the same CDR3. The data stem from a study of blood T cell repertoires in COVID-19. The wider study: Sources were T cells, B-cell-depleted T cells, or PBMCs; the material itself was cDNA or gDNA.

In the authors' methods: Amplified reference gene primers provided the basis for estimating nucleated cell counts. Libraries were prepared by immunoSEQ multiplex PCR; TCRdb keeps only in-frame clonotypes and omits some of them. V and J calls and clone size are copied from that table; D and trimming were computed from the DNA. The sample shows 200,000 to 250,000 clones, roughly 80% of them seen only once. The TCR originated in a woman aged 50 to 65 with acute or convalescent COVID-19. The sequenced sample consisted of peripheral blood.

The CDR3 region is CASSYRGQGSYEQYF. DNA of the CDR3: TGTGCCAGCAGTTACAGGGGCCAGGGGTCCTACGAGCAGTACTTC. V and J are TRBV6-5 and TRBJ2-7; possible D gene TRBD1, 6 bases. Trimming shortened V by 2 bases and J by 1 base, and 12 bases separated the two germline ends. The CDR3 sequence is 15 residues long. The germline CDR1 and CDR2 sequences are MNHEY and SVGAGI.